The rows below give T cell receptor beta chains drawn from one sample of a study of T cell repertoires in cytomegalovirus infection. From the reads, TCRdb called clonotypes with MiXCR, one entry per CDR3 protein. The data contain some 920,000 distinct CDR3 sequences, about a third of them singletons. These receptors' antigens are unknown. This sample comprised cultured CD8+ T cells from PBMCs, obtained from culture after CMV antigen stimulation. The receptors derive from a human donor in good health (CMV status not recorded). Some clones in this sample may be carry-over from other donors' samples. The CDR3 runs from the conserved cysteine through the conserved F or W. The order of the fields is D gene, V gene, J gene, clone size, CDR3 DNA, CDR3 protein. D genes are given only for firm matches. Part of the rows lack a size; the others show once, few, many or a class for expanded clones.

-	TRBV13	TRBJ2-5	few	TGTGCCAGCAGCGGTGGGGGGCTGAGGGAGACCCAGTACTTC	CASSGGGLRETQYF
-	TRBV6-6	TRBJ2-1	-	TGTGCCAGCAGTTACTTGGGGTTTACAGGATTTGATGAGCAGTTCTTC	CASSYLGFTGFDEQFF
-	TRBV7-9	TRBJ1-1	many	TGTGCCAGCAGCCATCCGGGTTTCAATGAAGCTTTCTTT	CASSHPGFNEAFF
-	TRBV7-9	TRBJ1-2	few	TGTGCCAGCAGCTTAGTAGTGACAGCTTATGGCTACACCTTC	CASSLVVTAYGYTF
-	TRBV29-1	TRBJ2-5	few	TGCAGCGCCATAGAAGAGACCCAGTACTTC	CSAIEETQYF
-	TRBV19	TRBJ1-5	-	TGTGCCAGTAGTATTAACTGGGGTGACAATCAGCCCCAGCATTTT	CASSINWGDNQPQHF
TRBD1	TRBV4-1	TRBJ1-2	few	TGCGCCAGCAGCCCCCGGGACAGGAATCCTAACTATGGCTACACCTTC	CASSPRDRNPNYGYTF
-	TRBV6-6	TRBJ1-5	-	TGTGCCACCACACCCGGGGGGAGCAATCAGCCCCAGCATTTT	CATTPGGSNQPQHF
-	TRBV12-3/TRBV12-4	TRBJ2-1	few	TGTGCCAGCAGTTTATTAAGGGGGGGGGCCGATGAGCAGTTCTTC	CASSLLRGGADEQFF
TRBD1	TRBV7-9	TRBJ2-6	many	TGTGCCAGCAGCTTAGCTGGACAGGGTGACTCTGGGGCCAACGTCCTGACTTTC	CASSLAGQGDSGANVLTF
-	TRBV2	TRBJ1-1	-	TGTGCCAGCACGGAAACTTCAAGCGAAGCTTTCTTT	CASTETSSEAFF
TRBD2	TRBV7-6	TRBJ2-1	many	TGTGCCAGCAGCTTCTCTAGCGGGATTGGCGAGCAGTTCTTC	CASSFSSGIGEQFF
TRBD1	TRBV27	TRBJ2-7	few	TGTGCCAGCAGCGATTCGACAGGGACACCCTACGAGCAGTACTTC	CASSDSTGTPYEQYF
-	TRBV7-9	TRBJ2-5	few	TGTGCCAGCAGCTTAGGACAGCTCATGGAGGAGACCCAGTACTTC	CASSLGQLMEETQYF
TRBD1	TRBV7-9	TRBJ1-2	-	TGTGCCACGGTCCCGGGACAGCTCTATGGCTACACCTTC	CATVPGQLYGYTF
TRBD2	TRBV4-1	TRBJ2-1	-	TGCGCCAGCAGCCTAGCGGGGGGGCCAGATGTTGAGCAGTTCTTC	CASSLAGGPDVEQFF
TRBD1	TRBV7-9	TRBJ2-5	few	TGTGCCAGCAGCACCCGGGACAGTGGAGAGACCCAGTACTTC	CASSTRDSGETQYF
-	TRBV7-2	TRBJ2-1	many	TGTGCCAGCGGGGGGGCCTTCGATGAGCAGTTCTTC	CASGGAFDEQFF
TRBD2	TRBV7-9	TRBJ2-5	few	TGTGCCAGCAGCCTGATAGCGGGGGGCCGAATAAAGTACCAAGAGACCCAGTACTTC	CASSLIAGGRIKYQETQYF
TRBD1	TRBV7-9	TRBJ1-1	-	TGTGCCAGCAGCCAGGACAGGGGGCGCGGAGCCACTGAAGCTTTCTTT	CASSQDRGRGATEAFF
TRBD1	TRBV27	TRBJ2-7	-	TGTGCCAGCAGTTCGCGGGACAGGAGCTCCTACGAGCAGTACTTC	CASSSRDRSSYEQYF
TRBD2	TRBV7-6	TRBJ2-1	many	TGTGCCAGCAGCCTCTATGTCTCCGCGGGACTAGCTTATGAGCAGTTCTTC	CASSLYVSAGLAYEQFF
-	TRBV20-1	TRBJ1-3	-	TGCAGTGCTGAGAGGAAGACAGTCGGTTTTGGAAACACCATATATTTT	CSAERKTVGFGNTIYF
TRBD2	TRBV7-2	TRBJ2-3	many	TGTGCCAGCAGCCCCGGGACTAGCATAACAGATACGCAGTATTTT	CASSPGTSITDTQYF
-	TRBV7-9	TRBJ2-7	few	TGTGCCAGCAGCCCTCGGACGGTTACCTACGAGCAGTACTTC	CASSPRTVTYEQYF
TRBD2	TRBV20-1	TRBJ2-2	few	TGCAGTGCTAGAGACAGACTAGCGGGGGCCTACACCGGGGAGCTGTTTTTT	CSARDRLAGAYTGELFF
TRBD2	TRBV5-5	TRBJ2-1	-	TGTGCCAGCAGCTTGGAGTCTAGCGGGGGCTACAATGAGCAGTTCTTC	CASSLESSGGYNEQFF
-	TRBV7-9	TRBJ1-5	-	TGTGCCAGCAGCTCGTCCCGGGACAATAGCAATCAGCCCCAGCATTTT	CASSSSRDNSNQPQHF
-	TRBV10-3	TRBJ1-2	few	TGTGCCATCAGTGAGTCCCCAGCTTATGGCTACACCTTC	CAISESPAYGYTF
TRBD2	TRBV10-1	TRBJ2-3	-	TGCGCCAGCAGACCCCCTAGCGGGGGTTACCAAAGCACAGATACGCAGTATTTT	CASRPPSGGYQSTDTQYF
-	TRBV12-3/TRBV12-4	TRBJ1-4	-	TGTGCCAGCAGTTTAGCGAGGGGTTACGAAAAACTGTTTTTT	CASSLARGYEKLFF
-	TRBV6-1	TRBJ2-3	-	TGTGCCAGCACCGATCCAAGAGATACGCAGTATTTT	CASTDPRDTQYF
-	TRBV5-1	TRBJ1-5	once	TGCGCCAGCAGCTTCGGAGGACCTCTAGGCTGGCCCCAGCATTTT	CASSFGGPLGWPQHF
-	TRBV28	TRBJ2-1	few	TGTGCCAGCAGTTTATCGGGCAGCTTATACAATGAGCAGTTCTTC	CASSLSGSLYNEQFF
TRBD1	TRBV12-3/TRBV12-4	TRBJ2-7	few	TGTGCCAGCAGTCCCGGACAGGGGACCCACTACGAGCAGTACTTC	CASSPGQGTHYEQYF
-	TRBV19	TRBJ1-1	-	TGTGCCAGTAAATGGAACATGAACACTGAAGCTTTCTTT	CASKWNMNTEAFF
-	TRBV6-6	TRBJ2-2	-	TGTGCCAGCAGTTACGTAAACAGGTTAACGAACACCGGGGAGCTGTTTTTT	CASSYVNRLTNTGELFF
TRBD2	TRBV2	TRBJ2-7	-	TGTGCCAGCAGTGAAACTAGCGGGGGGACCTACGAGCAGTACTTC	CASSETSGGTYEQYF
-	TRBV7-6	TRBJ1-6	-	TGTGCCAGCAGCTCCTGGGAGGAAGGGAATTCACCCCTCCACTTT	CASSSWEEGNSPLHF
TRBD1	TRBV7-6	TRBJ2-2	many	TGTGCCAGCAGCGGGGGACAGGGTAGCGGGGAGCTGTTTTTT	CASSGGQGSGELFF
-	TRBV23-1	TRBJ2-1	few	TGCGCCAGCAGTGTAAGGACAAGAGGAAAGCGGAACAATGAGCAGTTCTTC	CASSVRTRGKRNNEQFF
-	TRBV12-3/TRBV12-4	TRBJ1-2	-	TGTGCCAGCAGCCAATACAGCGAGAGTACGGGGGGTTGGGATGGCTACACCTTC	CASSQYSESTGGWDGYTF
-	TRBV27	TRBJ2-2	few	TGTGCCAGCAGCCTGCAAGGAGCGGGCGGTATGGTCGGGGAGCTGTTTTTT	CASSLQGAGGMVGELFF
-	TRBV10-3	TRBJ1-1	few	TGTGCCATCAGTGAGAGCATGGGGCGAGGCACTGAAGCTTTCTTT	CAISESMGRGTEAFF
-	TRBV10-3	TRBJ2-2	once	TGTGCCATCAGTGTTAAGGTGGCGGACACCGGGGAGCTGTTTTTT	CAISVKVADTGELFF
-	TRBV7-9	TRBJ2-3	-	TGTGCCAGCAGCTTAGCCTGGGAAACCCCAGATACGCAGTATTTT	CASSLAWETPDTQYF
-	TRBV6-2/TRBV6-3	TRBJ1-1	-	TGTGCCAGCAGTTACTGGCAGAGGGATACTGAAGCTTTCTTT	CASSYWQRDTEAFF
TRBD1	TRBV7-6	TRBJ1-1	-	TGTGCCAGCAGCTTAGTCTGGGCAGGGGGCGAGAGGAACACTGAAGCTTTCTTT	CASSLVWAGGERNTEAFF
-	TRBV14	TRBJ2-7	-	TGTGCCAGCAGCCAGGGACTCCCAGGGGAACCCTACGAGCAGTACTTC	CASSQGLPGEPYEQYF
TRBD1	TRBV2	TRBJ2-5	few	TGTGCCAGCAGTGCGGGACAGGTGGAGACCCAGTACTTC	CASSAGQVETQYF
-	TRBV6-1	TRBJ1-1	-	TGTGCCATCCTATCAGGGGTGAGTGCTTTCTTT	CAILSGVSAFF